These 16 T cell receptor beta chains were sequenced from one sample in a study of technical replicates of blood from a handful of donors. Sequencing was performed with immunoSEQ multiplex PCR; in TCRdb, only in-frame clones are kept and a portion is missing. The sample consists of under 100,000 clones, 65% to 90% of them appearing once. Sequencing was done on a sample of PBMCs. These receptors came from a human donor in good health. Some clones in this sample may be carry-over from other donors' samples.

The chain combines TRBV19 with TRBJ2-3, with 7 positions matching TRBD1. V dropped 3 bases and J dropped 4; count of bases not matched to a gene: 1. CDR1 LNHDA and CDR2 SQIVND come from the germline V gene (reference sequence). This CDR3 has 13 amino acids. The CDR3 DNA reads as TGTGCCAGTAGTATCGACAGGGCAGATACGCAGTATTTT. It encodes CASSIDRADTQYF.

This sequence joins TRBV9 and TRBJ1-5; no reliable D call. Germline V gene data show CDR1 as SGDLS and CDR2 as YYNGEE. This CDR3 contains 13 residues. The V end lost 5 bases, the J end lost 4 bases, and 10 bases lay between the germline ends. The chain's CDR3 is CASSLTGNQPQHF. CDR3 nucleotide sequence: TGTGCCAGCAGTTTGACCGGGAATCAGCCCCAGCATTTT. The full variable domain, rest sourced from reference TRBV9 and TRBJ1-5, is DSGVTQTPKHLITATGQRVTLRCSPRSGDLSVYWYQQSLDQGLQFLIQYYNGEERAKGNILERFSAQQFPDLHSELNLSSLELGDSALYFCASSLTGNQPQHFGDGTRLSIL.

This clone showed up just once. V is TRBV4-3 and J is TRBJ2-1; the match to TRBD2 covers 11 bases. This CDR3 contains 14 residues. J was trimmed by 9 bases and V by 2 bases; bases with no gene match: 3. Germline CDR1 LGHNA, CDR2 YSLEER. CDR3 sequence: CASSQLAGGGEQFF. The DNA of the CDR3 is TGCGCCAGCAGCCAACTAGCGGGGGGTGGTGAGCAGTTCTTC.

V is TRBV6-6 and J is TRBJ2-7, with 8 bases identical to TRBD2. From germline, CDR1 is MNHNY and CDR2 SVGAGI (reference sequence). Trimming removed 2 bases from V and 2 bases from J; junction bases left unmatched: 8. The CDR3 runs to 16 residues. The DNA of the CDR3 is TGTGCCAGCAGTTACCGGCCTTCGGGAGGGCCCTACGAGCAGTACTTC. Translation gives CASSYRPSGGPYEQYF.

The chain uses TRBV6-6 and TRBJ2-7, with D unclear. The germline V gene encodes CDR1 MNHNY and CDR2 SVGAGI (reference sequence). The CDR3 has 12 residues. Trimming pared 4 bases from V and 0 bases from J, leaving 4 bases between. CDR3 in amino acids: CASSSSSYEQYF. The CDR3 DNA reads as TGTGCCAGCAGTTCGAGCTCCTACGAGCAGTACTTC.

This clone occurred once. The chain combines TRBV5-6 with TRBJ1-2, with a possible D match to TRBD1 (5 bases). This CDR3 has 17 residues. Trimming cost V 1 base and J 0 bases, with 16 bases left between them. Germline lookup yields CDR1 SGHDT and CDR2 YYEEEE. As DNA, the CDR3 is TGTGCCAGCAGCTTGTATCAGGGCGAAGCCTCTAACTATGGCTACACCTTC. This codes for CASSLYQGEASNYGYTF.

This rearrangement joins TRBV13 to TRBJ2-7, with D possibly matching TRBD2 (6 bases). The germline V gene has CDR1 PRHDT and CDR2 FYEKMQ (reference sequence). V was cut by 4 bases and J by 4 bases, with 17 bases left in between. The CDR3 extends over 15 amino acids. CDR3 region: CASSSTGGVRYEQYF. The CDR3 region has the DNA TGTGCCAGCAGCTCTACCGGGGGAGTGAGGTACGAGCAGTACTTC.

This sequence joins TRBV4-3 and TRBJ2-7; D is perhaps TRBD1 (6 bases). The germline gives CDR1 LGHNA, CDR2 YSLEER. This CDR3 is built from 15 residues. V lost 0 bases to trimming and J lost 2 bases, with 11 bases between them. The CDR3 bases are TGCGCCAGCAGCCAAGAAACAGGGCCCCCCTACGAGCAGTACTTC. It yields the protein CASSQETGPPYEQYF.

V usage is TRBV6-5 and J usage is TRBJ1-1; no clear D gene. The CDR3 extends over 16 amino acids. V was cut by 0 bases and J by 4 bases, with 15 bases left in between. Germline loops: CDR1 MNHEY, CDR2 SVGAGI. The CDR3 protein is CASSYSRVSSGTEAFF. CDR3 coding DNA: TGTGCCAGCAGTTACTCGAGGGTCAGTTCGGGCACTGAAGCTTTCTTT.

This clone has a single count. The chain carries TRBV15 and TRBJ1-2, with D possibly matching TRBD1 (6 bases). CDR1 is LNHNV, CDR2 YYDKDF, per germline (reference sequence). The CDR3 extends over 15 amino acids. With 0 bases removed from V and 4 bases from J, the gap between germline ends came to 12 bases. The CDR3 loop reads CATSRETGFGYGYTF. The CDR3 DNA reads TGTGCCACCAGCAGAGAAACAGGGTTTGGCTATGGCTACACCTTC.

The chain combines TRBV6-1 with TRBJ2-5; perhaps TRBD2 as D (6 bases). The CDR3 totals 14 residues. Germline loops: CDR1 MNHNS, CDR2 SASEGT. Trimming cost V 7 bases and J 2 bases, with 14 bases left between them. CDR3 sequence reads: CASTEGPLQETQYF. The CDR3 region has the DNA TGTGCCAGCACGGAGGGACCGCTACAAGAGACCCAGTACTTC.

J is TRBJ2-1 and V is TRBV6-1; TRBD1 agrees at 8 bases. The V and J ends lost 5 bases and 5 bases, in that order; junction bases with no gene match: 5. The CDR3 sequence is 14 residues long. The germline V gene encodes CDR1 MNHNS and CDR2 SASEGT. CDR3 sequence (DNA): TGTGCCAGCAGTCCCGGGACAGGAAACAATGAGCAGTTCTTC. This sequence encodes CASSPGTGNNEQFF.

The chain employs TRBV9 and TRBJ2-7, with TRBD2 matching 12 bases. The CDR3 runs to 15 residues. Losses at the gene ends were 2 bases for V and 4 bases for J; bases not matched to a gene: 4. The germline gives CDR1 SGDLS, CDR2 YYNGEE. CDR3 amino acids: CASSVATSGRYEQYF. In nucleotides, the CDR3 is TGTGCCAGCAGCGTGGCGACTAGCGGGAGATACGAGCAGTACTTC.

The chain recombines TRBV5-1 with TRBJ2-5; D possibly corresponds to TRBD1 (5 bases). The V gene lost 4 bases and the J gene lost 3 bases, with 16 bases spanning the gap. CDR1 is SGHRS and CDR2 is YFSETQ in the germline V gene. The CDR3 loop spans 15 amino acids. The CDR3 here is CASSPREGVEETQYF. DNA for the CDR3: TGCGCCAGCAGCCCCCGTGAAGGGGTGGAAGAGACCCAGTACTTC.

The chain links TRBV14 to TRBJ2-2, with D tentatively TRBD1 (5 bases). This CDR3 is built from 16 residues. The germline V gene encodes CDR1 SGHDN and CDR2 FVKESK. Trimming left V 1 base short and J 2 bases short, with 11 bases between. CDR3 in amino acids: CASSQGRAFNTGELFF. The CDR3 DNA is TGTGCCAGCAGCCAAGGCAGGGCCTTTAACACCGGGGAGCTGTTTTTT. The full variable domain, in which reference TRBV14 and TRBJ2-2 provide the parts outside the CDR3, is EAGVTQFPSHSVIEKGQTVTLRCDPISGHDNLYWYRRVMGKEIKFLLHFVKESKQDESGMPNNRFLAERTGGTYSTLKVQPAELEDSGVYFCASSQGRAFNTGELFFGEGSRLTVL.

The chain carries TRBV4-1 and TRBJ2-2, with 15 bases that match TRBD2. The CDR3 sequence is 18 residues long. The V gene end was trimmed by 0 bases and the J gene end by 5 bases; junction bases not matched to a gene: 4. Germline loops: CDR1 MGHRA, CDR2 YSYEKL. CDR3 loop: CASSQDSGLAGGTGELFF. The DNA of the CDR3 is TGCGCCAGCAGCCAAGACTCGGGACTAGCGGGAGGAACCGGGGAGCTGTTTTTT.